Each of the 23 T cell receptor beta chains below was sequenced from the same sample in a study of human T cells and chemical hapten exposure. The template was total RNA from unfractionated whole blood. One entry per CDR3 protein, called by TCRdb with MiXCR from the 5' RACE reads. The sample holds about 80,000 distinct CDR3 sequences; 7% to 8% are singletons and the top ten take around 2.3%. Source of these receptors: a male donor in good health.

The sample holds many counts of this clonotype. The V call is TRBV18, the J call TRBJ1-3; D is undetermined. Germline CDR1 is KGHSH and CDR2 is LQKENI. V lost 6 bases and J 2 bases, leaving 8 bases between the germline ends. The CDR3 runs to 13 residues. For the CDR3, the DNA is TGTGCCAGCTCCCCAGGAACTGGAAACACCATATATTTT. Protein: CASSPGTGNTIYF. The complete variable domain, with remaining parts taken from reference TRBV18 and TRBJ1-3, reads NAGVMQNPRHLVRRRGQEARLRCSPMKGHSHVYWYRQLPEEGLKFMVYLQKENIIDESGMPKERFSAEFPKEGPSILRIQQVVRGDSAAYFCASSPGTGNTIYFGEGSWLTVV.

This clonotype has only a few counts. The chain links TRBV5-4 to TRBJ2-1; D is unresolved. The CDR3 totals 12 residues. From germline, CDR1 is SGHNT and CDR2 YYREEE (reference sequence). The V gene lost 0 bases and the J gene lost 10 bases, with 8 bases spanning the gap. The CDR3 protein is CASSLGRLEQFF. The CDR3 DNA reads TGTGCCAGCAGCTTGGGACGGTTGGAGCAGTTCTTC. Using reference TRBV5-4 and TRBJ2-1 for the parts outside the CDR3, the full variable domain is ETGVTQSPTHLIKTRGQQVTLRCSSQSGHNTVSWYQQALGQGPQFIFQYYREEENGRGNFPPRFSGLQFPNYSSELNVNALELDDSALYLCASSLGRLEQFFGPGTRLTVL.

The chain joins TRBV10-1 to TRBJ2-7; 7 nucleotides align to TRBD2. The germline V gene has CDR1 WNHNN and CDR2 SYGVQD (reference sequence). V shed 0 bases, J shed 6 bases, and the junction held 2 bases outside the gene matches. The CDR3 covers 13 residues. The CDR3 DNA is TGCGCCAGCAGTGAGTCGGGACTATCCGAGCAGTACTTC. Encoded protein: CASSESGLSEQYF.

A remark on this clonotype: This sequence may be a read error, since a much larger clone differs from it by one base. The chain carries TRBV27 and TRBJ2-1; 9 nucleotides align to TRBD1. Losses at the gene ends were 3 bases for V and 7 bases for J; bases not matched to a gene: 10. Germline V gives CDR1 MNHEY, CDR2 SMNVEV (reference sequence). The CDR3 sequence is 16 residues long. The DNA of the CDR3 is TGTGCCAGCAGTTTCAACAGGGGGCTTGCCCGAAATGAGCAGTTCTTC. Encoded protein: CASSFNRGLARNEQFF.

This clonotype occurred many times. The chain combines TRBV7-8 with TRBJ2-3, with TRBD2 identical over 8 bases. The trim removed 3 bases at V and 4 bases at J, leaving 6 bases unmatched. The germline gives CDR1 SGHVS, CDR2 FQNEAQ. The CDR3 runs 15 residues. The CDR3 DNA reads TGTGCCAGCAGCTTGGCCGGGAGGGAGGCAGATACGCAGTATTTT. Translation gives CASSLAGREADTQYF. Combining the CDR3 with reference TRBV7-8 and TRBJ2-3 gives the whole variable domain GAGVSQSPRYKVAKRGQDVALRCDPISGHVSLFWYQQALGQGPEFLTYFQNEAQLDKSGLPSDRFFAERPEGSVSTLKIQRTQQEDSAVYLCASSLAGREADTQYFGPGTRLTVL.

This clonotype appeared many times. V usage is TRBV27 and J usage is TRBJ1-2; 12 bases match TRBD1. The CDR3 has 14 residues. Germline lookup yields CDR1 MNHEY and CDR2 SMNVEV (reference sequence). Losses at the gene ends were 3 bases for V and 7 bases for J; bases not matched to a gene: 3. In DNA, the CDR3 is TGTGCCAGCAGTTTGGGACAGGGGGCACGTGGCTACACCTTC. It encodes CASSLGQGARGYTF.

In this sample, this clonotype turned up many times. V usage is TRBV9 and J usage is TRBJ2-3; TRBD1 is a possible D gene (5 bases). This CDR3 spans 15 amino acids. V dropped 0 bases and J dropped 0 bases, with 8 bases sitting between them. Germline V gives CDR1 SGDLS, CDR2 YYNGEE. This CDR3 reads CASSVEGASTDTQYF. The CDR3, as DNA: TGTGCCAGCAGCGTAGAAGGGGCGAGCACAGATACGCAGTATTTT.

This clonotype was seen only a few times. The chain has TRBV6-1 and TRBJ2-3; D may be TRBD1 (6 bases). Trimming took 10 bases from V and 3 from J, leaving 11 bases between them. The CDR3 is made up of 12 amino acids. Per germline, CDR1 MNHNS and CDR2 SASEGT. DNA of the CDR3: TGTGCCAACAGGGTCTTGACAGATACGCAGTATTTT. This gives the protein CANRVLTDTQYF.

This sequence joins TRBV30 and TRBJ2-1, with TRBD2 matching over 9 bases. The CDR3 contains 15 residues. Germline V gene sequence: CDR1 GTSNPN, CDR2 SVGIG (reference sequence). After removal of 3 bases from V and 9 bases from J, the junction contained 12 bases not matched to a gene. CDR3 protein: CAWSDFYSGRSEQFF. The CDR3 coding sequence is TGTGCCTGGAGCGATTTCTATAGCGGGAGAAGTGAGCAGTTCTTC.

The rearrangement uses TRBV24-1 and TRBJ1-5; 9 positions match TRBD1. The CDR3 totals 16 residues. Trimming at V came to 3 bases and at J to 4 bases, leaving 6 bases not matched to a gene. Germline V CDR1 and CDR2: KGHDR, SFDVKD. The CDR3 bases are TGTGCCACCAGTGATGGGAGGACAGGGGAAAATCAGCCCCAGCATTTT. This gives the protein CATSDGRTGENQPQHF.

This clonotype was found a few times. The CDR3 here is CASSRANQPQHF. In DNA, the CDR3 is TGTGCCAGCAGCCGAGCTAATCAGCCCCAGCATTTT. The V call is TRBV14, the J call TRBJ1-5; D ambiguous. This CDR3 spans 12 amino acids. Per germline, CDR1 SGHDN and CDR2 FVKESK. Deletions cut 4 bases from V and 4 bases from J, with 5 bases between.

This clonotype was picked up a small number of times. The V and J genes are TRBV28 and TRBJ2-1; the match to TRBD2 covers 12 bases. This CDR3 is built from 15 residues. Germline assignment: CDR1 MDHEN and CDR2 SYDVKM. J gave up 9 bases and V 5 bases, and 8 bases lay outside the gene matches. The CDR3 loop reads CASSALAGGPGEQFF. CDR3 nucleotides: TGTGCCAGCAGTGCGCTAGCGGGAGGGCCCGGTGAGCAGTTCTTC. Combining the CDR3 with reference TRBV28 and TRBJ2-1 gives the whole variable domain DVKVTQSSRYLVKRTGEKVFLECVQDMDHENMFWYRQDPGLGLRLIYFSYDVKMKEKGDIPEGYSVSREKKERFSLILESASTNQTSMYLCASSALAGGPGEQFFGPGTRLTVL.

The rearrangement uses TRBV7-3 and TRBJ2-3, with no clear D. Trimming removed 6 bases from V and 6 bases from J, with 16 bases in between. This CDR3 has 14 amino acids. Germline V gene lookup returns CDR1 SGHTA and CDR2 FQGTGA. The CDR3 bases are TGTGCCAGCAGTTCCTTGCAGGACGGGGATACGCAGTATTTT. Its protein is CASSSLQDGDTQYF.

This clonotype was seen a handful of times. The genes are TRBV20-1 and TRBJ2-1; TRBD2 might be the D (5 bases). The V gene lost 2 bases and the J gene lost 4 bases, with 33 bases spanning the gap. CDR1 and CDR2 (germline): DFQATT, SNEGSKA (reference sequence). The CDR3 spans 21 residues. The CDR3 sequence is CSARSALGGRRPGFSYNEQFF. CDR3 nucleotide sequence: TGCAGTGCTAGATCTGCCCTGGGTGGGAGAAGACCCGGTTTCAGTTACAATGAGCAGTTCTTC.

The chain links TRBV6-2 or TRBV6-3 to TRBJ1-4; D remains unclear. Germline lookup yields CDR1 MNHEY and CDR2 SVGEGT. The CDR3 length is 13 residues. Trimming removed 2 bases from V and 6 bases from J, with 7 bases in between. CDR3 sequence: CASSYPRDEKLFF. In nucleotides, the CDR3 is TGTGCCAGCAGTTACCCGAGGGATGAAAAACTGTTTTTT.

This clonotype occurred a few times. The chain recombines TRBV4-3 with TRBJ1-2; D is possibly TRBD1 (5 bases). The CDR3 loop spans 17 amino acids. Germline loops: CDR1 LGHNA, CDR2 YSLEER. V was cut by 0 bases and J by 0 bases, with 14 bases left in between. DNA for the CDR3: TGCGCCAGCAGCCAAGATCCGCAAGGGGTTTCTAACTATGGCTACACCTTC. Protein sequence: CASSQDPQGVSNYGYTF.

This clonotype was seen ten or more times. This sequence joins TRBV5-1 and TRBJ1-6, with TRBD1 matching over 9 bases. The V segment lost 4 bases and the J segment 7 bases; nucleotides outside the gene matches: 6. CDR3 length: 15 amino acids. Germline CDR1 and CDR2: SGHRS and YFSETQ. CDR3 DNA sequence: TGCGCCAGCAGCCCCACAGGGGGCCTCAATTCACCCCTCCACTTT. It encodes CASSPTGGLNSPLHF.

The V and J genes are TRBV6-5 and TRBJ2-5; 7 bases map to TRBD1. CDR3 length: 15 residues. Germline assignment: CDR1 MNHEY and CDR2 SVGAGI. Trimming cost V 4 bases and J 2 bases; bases outside gene matches: 7. The CDR3 loop is CASSLTAGGQETQYF. In DNA form, the CDR3 reads TGTGCCAGCAGTTTGACAGCAGGGGGTCAAGAGACCCAGTACTTC.

The genes are TRBV7-2 and TRBJ2-5; the match to TRBD2 covers 14 bases. The V gene's germline CDR1 is SGHTA and CDR2 FQGNSA. The V segment lost 4 bases and the J segment 4 bases; nucleotides outside the gene matches: 8. The CDR3 is 17 residues long. In DNA, the CDR3 is TGTGCCAGCAGCTCCCTGCCGGGACTAGCGGGAGTAGAGACCCAGTACTTC. Translating gives CASSSLPGLAGVETQYF.

V is TRBV11-2 and J is TRBJ2-1, with 10 bases fitting TRBD1. The CDR3 is made up of 15 amino acids. Unmatched junction bases numbered 9, after V lost 4 bases and J lost 9 bases. Germline lookup yields CDR1 SGHAT and CDR2 FQNNGV. CDR3 bases: TGTGCCAGCAGCTCCCGGGACAGGGGTGGGGGTGAGCAGTTCTTC. Translating it yields CASSSRDRGGGEQFF.

Ten or more counts support this clonotype. CDR3 loop: CSAQARDNYNEQFF. The CDR3 DNA is TGCAGCGCTCAAGCCCGGGACAACTACAATGAGCAGTTCTTC. This chain connects TRBV29-1 to TRBJ2-1, with D possibly TRBD1 on 6 matching bases. CDR1 is SQVTM, CDR2 ANQGSEA, per germline. The CDR3 spans 14 residues. The V end lost 7 bases, the J end lost 3 bases, and 16 bases lay between the germline ends.

This clonotype was counted many times. V and J are TRBV20-1 and TRBJ1-5; D might be TRBD1 (5 bases). Trimming cost V 3 bases and J 3 bases, with 15 bases left between them. Germline V gene sequence: CDR1 DFQATT, CDR2 SNEGSKA (reference sequence). The CDR3 totals 15 residues. CDR3 bases: TGCAGTGCTAGTTATTCAGGGCTCGACAATCAGCCCCAGCATTTT. Protein product: CSASYSGLDNQPQHF.

This clonotype has only a few counts. The gene calls are TRBV15 and TRBJ1-6; D gene unclear. This CDR3 contains 12 residues. Germline V gene data show CDR1 as LNHNV and CDR2 as YYDKDF (reference sequence). V lost 5 bases to trimming and J lost 7 bases, with 6 bases between them. Here the CDR3 reads CATSGLNSPLHF. DNA of the CDR3: TGTGCCACCAGCGGATTGAATTCACCCCTCCACTTT. Supplemented by reference TRBV15 and TRBJ1-6, the full variable domain reads DAMVIQNPRYQVTQFGKPVTLSCSQTLNHNVMYWYQQKSSQAPKLLFHYYDKDFNNEADTPDNFQSRRPNTSFCFLDIRSPGLGDTAMYLCATSGLNSPLHFGNGTRLTVT.